The 17 T cell receptor beta chains listed next were all sequenced from one sample in a study of T cells after posttransplantation cyclophosphamide. This table comes from immunoSEQ multiplex PCR, and its TCRdb copy is limited to in-frame clones, with some not included. The repertoire holds some 49,000 clones, roughly nine tenths seen once, with 3% to 3.5% in the top ten. Sequenced input: PBMCs. The receptors were gathered from a woman between 45 and 60 years old in good health and a related stem cell transplant donor.

The J gene is TRBJ2-7, the V gene TRBV4-1; no firm D call. V lost 1 base, J lost 2 bases, and 6 bases lay in between. Germline V gene data show CDR1 as MGHRA and CDR2 as YSYEKL. This CDR3 region has 13 residues. In DNA form, the CDR3 reads TGCGCCAGCAGCCAAGGAGTAACCTACGAGCAGTACTTC. The encoded protein is CASSQGVTYEQYF.

This clone has a single count. This chain connects TRBV14 to TRBJ1-1, with 7 positions matching TRBD1. V lost 5 bases to trimming and J lost 2 bases; unmatched junction nucleotides: 8. CDR1 is SGHDN, CDR2 FVKESK, per germline. The CDR3 loop spans 15 amino acids. In DNA, the CDR3 is TGTGCCAGCAGCATAAGGACAGGCGCCAACACTGAAGCTTTCTTT. Protein: CASSIRTGANTEAFF.

The chain is built from TRBV5-1 and TRBJ2-5; D unclear. CDR3 length: 15 amino acids. CDR1 SGHRS and CDR2 YFSETQ come from the germline V gene. V was shortened by 0 bases and J by 0 bases, with 9 bases between the two germline ends. The CDR3 spells CASSLVGAYQETQYF. CDR3 in DNA: TGCGCCAGCAGCTTGGTAGGAGCCTACCAAGAGACCCAGTACTTC.

V and J are TRBV10-1 and TRBJ1-3; 7 bases map to TRBD1. The length of the CDR3 is 14 residues. V lost 7 bases, J lost 0 bases, and 3 bases stayed unmatched. The germline V gene has CDR1 WNHNN and CDR2 SYGVQD (reference sequence). CDR3 DNA sequence: TGCGCCAGCACGGGACAGCTCTCTGGAAACACCATATATTTT. Encoded protein: CASTGQLSGNTIYF.

In nucleotides, the CDR3 is TGTGCCAGCAGTTACCTAGGGGGCGGGGACACCTACGAGCAGTACTTC. This encodes CASSYLGGGDTYEQYF. The chain is built from TRBV6-6 and TRBJ2-7, with D maybe TRBD1 (7 bases). The CDR3 is made up of 16 amino acids. The V end lost 2 bases, the J end lost 2 bases, and 16 bases lay between the germline ends. The germline CDR1 and CDR2 sequences are MNHNY and SVGAGI (reference sequence).

V usage is TRBV4-1 and J usage is TRBJ1-2, with D perhaps matching TRBD1 (5 bases). The V end was cut by 1 base, the J end by 4 bases, with 13 bases between. Germline CDR1 and CDR2: MGHRA and YSYEKL. This CDR3 spans 15 amino acids. This chain's CDR3 is CASSQGPGGTYGYTF. The CDR3, as DNA: TGCGCCAGCAGCCAAGGGCCAGGAGGGACCTATGGCTACACCTTC.

The V and J genes are TRBV28 and TRBJ2-2, with a possible D match to TRBD1 (6 bases). CDR3 length: 17 residues. Deletions cut 5 bases from V and 0 bases from J, with 16 bases between. Germline CDR1 reads MDHEN; CDR2 reads SYDVKM. The CDR3 loop reads CASSTHMTGSNTGELFF. The CDR3 region has the DNA TGTGCCAGCAGTACCCACATGACAGGATCGAACACCGGGGAGCTGTTTTTT.

This chain uses TRBV19 with TRBJ1-2, with 7 bases aligning to TRBD1. Germline V CDR1 and CDR2: LNHDA, SQIVND (reference sequence). The junction had 4 bases not matched to a gene; V was cut back by 11 bases and J by 4 bases. The CDR3 totals 11 residues. In DNA, the CDR3 is TGTGCCGGTTGGGACAGCTATGGCTACACCTTC. It translates to CAGWDSYGYTF. Variable domain in full (rest from reference TRBV19 and TRBJ1-2): DGGITQSPKYLFRKEGQNVTLSCEQNLNHDAMYWYRQDPGQGLRLIYYSQIVNDFQKGDIAEGYSVSREKKESFPLTVTSAQKNPTAFYLCAGWDSYGYTFGSGTRLTVV.

The chain links TRBV6-1 to TRBJ2-7; the match to TRBD1 covers 7 bases. V lost 1 base and J lost 2; bases outside the gene matches: 8. The CDR3 spans 16 residues. Germline V lookup: CDR1 MNHNS, CDR2 SASEGT. CDR3 region: CASSEGWDSVPYEQYF. CDR3 DNA sequence: TGTGCCAGCAGTGAAGGATGGGACAGTGTGCCCTACGAGCAGTACTTC.

J is TRBJ2-7 and V is TRBV29-1; TRBD1 matches 7 bases. V shed 4 bases, J shed 0 bases, and the junction held 6 bases outside the gene matches. The CDR3 contains 14 residues. Germline V CDR1 and CDR2: SQVTM, ANQGSEA. CDR3 protein: CSVARSGGSYEQYF. In DNA form, the CDR3 reads TGCAGCGTTGCTAGGTCAGGGGGCTCCTACGAGCAGTACTTC.

The chain has TRBV6-5 and TRBJ2-5; D possibly corresponds to TRBD2 (6 bases). CDR3 length: 12 residues. Germline V CDR1 and CDR2: MNHEY, SVGAGI. Trimming pared 10 bases from V and 1 base from J, leaving 10 bases between. The CDR3 DNA follows: TGTGCCACCCGGGACTTCCAAGAGACCCAGTACTTC. It specifies CATRDFQETQYF.

V is TRBV5-1 and J is TRBJ2-2, with 12 bases that match TRBD2. The CDR3 is 16 residues long. Germline V gene sequence: CDR1 SGHRS, CDR2 YFSETQ. The J segment lost 3 bases and the V segment lost 4 bases, leaving 4 bases of the junction unmatched. CDR3 residues: CASSIRLAGDTGELFF. The CDR3, as DNA: TGCGCCAGCAGCATTAGACTAGCGGGAGACACCGGGGAGCTGTTTTTT.

The chain uses TRBV14 and TRBJ1-4, with a tentative D call TRBD1 (5 bases). CDR1 and CDR2 (germline): SGHDN, FVKESK. V lost 0 bases and J 7 bases, leaving 9 bases between the germline ends. The CDR3 is made up of 14 amino acids. The chain's CDR3 is CASSQEGPFEKLFF. The DNA of the CDR3 is TGTGCCAGCAGCCAAGAGGGGCCCTTTGAAAAACTGTTTTTT. Using reference TRBV14 and TRBJ1-4 for the parts outside the CDR3, the full variable domain is EAGVTQFPSHSVIEKGQTVTLRCDPISGHDNLYWYRRVMGKEIKFLLHFVKESKQDESGMPNNRFLAERTGGTYSTLKVQPAELEDSGVYFCASSQEGPFEKLFFGSGTQLSVL.

The chain recombines TRBV5-1 with TRBJ2-7; TRBD2 agrees at 14 bases. The CDR3 runs 20 residues. V lost 4 bases to trimming and J lost 0 bases; unmatched junction nucleotides: 15. Per the germline V gene, CDR1 is SGHRS and CDR2 is YFSETQ. The CDR3, as DNA: TGCGCCAGCAGCCAGACCACCGGGACTAGCGGGGGCGATAGCTCCTACGAGCAGTACTTC. Protein: CASSQTTGTSGGDSSYEQYF.

This rearrangement joins TRBV15 to TRBJ2-3; a weak D match, TRBD2 (5 bases). Germline V gives CDR1 LNHNV, CDR2 YYDKDF (reference sequence). This CDR3 has 17 residues. V was pared by 0 bases and J by 1 base, with 14 bases between. The CDR3 reads CATSRDPEGPGTDTQYF. The DNA of the CDR3 is TGTGCCACCAGCAGAGATCCAGAGGGCCCGGGCACAGATACGCAGTATTTT.

This clone was seen only once. V gene TRBV7-9 combines with J gene TRBJ2-7, with TRBD1 matching over 7 bases. V lost 3 bases, J lost 4 bases, and 6 bases stayed unmatched. From germline, CDR1 is SEHNR and CDR2 FQNEAQ (reference sequence). The CDR3 sequence is 14 residues long. Written as DNA, the CDR3 is TGTGCCAGCAGCTTGGAGACAGGGTGGTACGAGCAGTACTTC. Translated: CASSLETGWYEQYF.

CDR3 residues: CASSNAGTGIGNTIYF. The CDR3 nucleotides are TGTGCCAGCTCAAACGCCGGGACAGGGATCGGAAACACCATATATTTT. The chain joins TRBV18 to TRBJ1-3, with TRBD1 matching over 9 bases. V lost 5 bases, J lost 4 bases, and 9 bases stayed unmatched. CDR3 length: 16 amino acids. Looked up from germline, CDR1 is KGHSH and CDR2 is LQKENI.